The 13 T cell receptor beta chains below all came from one sample that was sequenced in a study of molecular identifiers for immune sequencing clone quantification. One entry per CDR3 protein, called by TCRdb with MiXCR from the PCR reads. The sample holds about 630,000 distinct CDR3 sequences, approximately 24% seen once. Sequences were obtained from naive CD8+ T cells from blood, with Jurkat cell RNA spiked in. Subset meaning: FACS-sorted CD8+CD4-CCR7+CD45RA+ naive T cells. The receptors derive from a human donor in good health. Some libraries in this study had Jurkat cell RNA spiked in.

As concerns this clonotype: Since a much larger clone is just one base distant, this may be a read error. The gene calls are TRBV10-2 and TRBJ2-5, with no clear D. This CDR3 is built from 13 residues. The V gene's germline CDR1 is WSHSY and CDR2 SAAADI. CDR3 in amino acids: CARSEYWAETQYF. CDR3 sequence (DNA): TGCGCCAGAAGTGAGTATTGGGCGGAGACCCAGTACTTC.

The chain recombines TRBV27 with TRBJ2-7; TRBD2 might be the D (6 bases). The CDR3 length is 15 residues. The germline CDR1 and CDR2 sequences are MNHEY and SMNVEV (reference sequence). Trimming pared 2 bases from V and 5 bases from J, leaving 16 bases between. The CDR3 loop reads CASSLAGGDVDEQYF. CDR3 DNA: TGTGCCAGCAGTTTAGCAGGCGGGGACGTCGACGAGCAGTACTTC.

This clonotype has only one observation. The junction departs from germline at one end; a sequencing error may be responsible. This chain uses TRBV7-6 with TRBJ1-1; D gene uncertain. The CDR3 extends over 12 amino acids. Per germline, CDR1 SGHVS and CDR2 FNYEAQ. CDR3 nucleotides: TGTGCCAGCAGCTTTGAAGACACTCAAGCTTTCTTT. Residues: CASSFEDTQAFF.

Of note for this clonotype: A much larger clone sits a single nucleotide away, making a read error possible. This sequence joins TRBV6-5 and TRBJ2-2; 7 bases align to TRBD2. After removal of 4 bases from V and 4 bases from J, the junction contained 0 bases not matched to a gene. Looked up from germline, CDR1 is MNHEY and CDR2 is SVGAGI. This CDR3 is 13 amino acids long. CDR3 nucleotides: TGTGCCAGCAGTTGCGGGGGCACCGGGGAGCTGTTTTTT. Translated: CASSCGGTGELFF.

In this sample, this clonotype turned up many times. The chain couples TRBV6-5 to TRBJ1-1, with D uncertain. Germline CDR1 is MNHEY and CDR2 is SVGAGI. The CDR3 runs 14 residues. The V end was cut by 2 bases, the J end by 5 bases, with 12 bases between. The CDR3 loop reads CASSYGQLSTEAFF. The CDR3 nucleotides are TGTGCCAGCAGTTACGGCCAATTGTCAACTGAAGCTTTCTTT.

This clonotype has at least ten counts. The chain combines TRBV7-6 with TRBJ2-5, with a weak D call TRBD2 (6 bases). V lost 2 bases and J lost 7, with 17 bases in between. Looked up from germline, CDR1 is SGHVS and CDR2 is FNYEAQ. The CDR3 runs 15 residues. CDR3 sequence reads: CASSLYPPRAGTQYF. The CDR3 DNA sequence: TGTGCCAGCAGCTTATATCCTCCTAGAGCGGGGACCCAGTACTTC.

As for this clonotype: A clone one base away is much larger, so this may be a read error. J is TRBJ2-1 and V is TRBV7-2; D could derive from TRBD1 or TRBD2 (5 bases each). Trimming left V 4 bases short and J 6 bases short, with 13 bases between. The germline V gene has CDR1 SGHTA and CDR2 FQGNSA. This CDR3 region has 14 residues. CDR3 sequence (DNA): TGTGCCAGCAGCTACCCGGGACGTCTCAATGAGCAGTTCTTC. Its protein is CASSYPGRLNEQFF. Based on the CDR3 plus reference TRBV7-2 and TRBJ2-1, the full variable domain is GAGVSQSPSNKVTEKGKDVELRCDPISGHTALYWYRQSLGQGLEFLIYFQGNSAPDKSGLPSDRFSAERTGGSVSTLTIQRTQQEDSAVYLCASSYPGRLNEQFFGPGTRLTVL.

The chain uses TRBV5-1 and TRBJ2-1; possible D gene TRBD2, 5 bases. Germline V gene sequence: CDR1 SGHRS, CDR2 YFSETQ. This CDR3 comprises 13 residues. The V end lost 4 bases, the J end lost 9 bases, and 14 bases lay between the germline ends. CDR3 sequence reads: CASSPGPGVEQFF. The CDR3 bases are TGCGCCAGCAGCCCAGGACCCGGGGTTGAGCAGTTCTTC. Looking up the rest from reference TRBV5-1 and TRBJ2-1 gives the full variable domain: KAGVTQTPRYLIKTRGQQVTLSCSPISGHRSVSWYQQTPGQGLQFLFEYFSETQRNKGNFPGRFSGRQFSNSRSEMNVSTLELGDSALYLCASSPGPGVEQFFGPGTRLTVL.

The rearrangement uses TRBV7-9 and TRBJ2-1; the match to TRBD1 covers 9 bases. The CDR3 sequence is 17 residues long. CDR1 is SEHNR, CDR2 FQNEAQ, per germline (reference sequence). Unmatched junction bases numbered 11, after V lost 4 bases and J lost 4 bases. Here the CDR3 DNA reads TGTGCCAGCAGCTCCCGCCTACAGGGGGCGCCTTACAATGAGCAGTTCTTC. Its protein is CASSSRLQGAPYNEQFF.

To note about this clonotype: A clone one base away is much larger, so this may be a read error. The rearrangement joins TRBV27 to TRBJ2-7; D could derive from TRBD1 or TRBD2 (6 bases each). With 10 bases removed from V and 6 bases from J, the gap between germline ends came to 19 bases. CDR3 size: 13 residues. Germline CDR1 MNHEY, CDR2 SMNVEV (reference sequence). The CDR3 sequence: CAIRPQGGSEQYF. The CDR3, as DNA: TGTGCCATCAGGCCCCAAGGGGGGAGCGAGCAGTACTTC.

This clonotype was counted ten times or more. The chain employs TRBV7-9 and TRBJ1-1, with D unclear. The germline V gene encodes CDR1 SEHNR and CDR2 FQNEAQ (reference sequence). V was shortened by 8 bases and J by 1 base, with 11 bases between the two germline ends. CDR3 length: 13 amino acids. CDR3 in amino acids: CASRGSGNTEAFF. CDR3 DNA sequence: TGTGCCAGCCGCGGGTCAGGGAACACTGAAGCTTTCTTT.

This clonotype has just a few counts. The chain links TRBV27 to TRBJ2-7; the D is unclear. The CDR3 totals 14 residues. Deletions cut 0 bases from V and 1 base from J, with 7 bases between. Germline V CDR1 and CDR2: MNHEY, SMNVEV (reference sequence). The CDR3 here is CASSLSHYSYEQYF. The CDR3 coding sequence is TGTGCCAGCAGTTTATCACACTATTCCTACGAGCAGTACTTC.

This clonotype was picked up many times. The genes are TRBV30 and TRBJ2-1; D is ambiguous. V was trimmed by 0 bases and J by 9 bases, leaving 9 bases between them. The CDR3 is 12 residues long. Germline assignment: CDR1 GTSNPN and CDR2 SVGIG (reference sequence). The CDR3 nucleotides read TGTGCCTGGAGTGTACTGGGCGGTGAGCAGTTCTTC. It specifies CAWSVLGGEQFF.